This is a list of T cell receptor beta chains from one sample in a study of early T cells in non-severe SARS-CoV-2 infection. TCRdb used MiXCR to reprocess the 5' RACE reads, holding one entry per CDR3 protein. This table holds about 80,000 distinct CDR3 sequences, roughly 13% found once. Sequencing was performed on whole blood. Receptors were obtained from an adult who was a healthcare worker with PCR-confirmed SARS-CoV-2 infection or an uninfected control (not recorded which). CDR3s include the opening cysteine and the closing phenylalanine or tryptophan. Fields, in order: clone size, V gene, CDR3 protein. Some rows mark clone size as missing; the rest say once, few, many or name a class of expanded clone.

NA | TRBV19 | CASSPSTGLTDTQYF
many | TRBV12-3/TRBV12-4 | CASRPTGSNEQFF
few | TRBV9 | CASTSGDGYNSPLHF
many | TRBV20-1 | CSAGTSVSTDTQYF
few | TRBV11-2 | CASGDRSSYEQYF
few | TRBV20-1 | CSALLPSYEQYF
NA | TRBV6-5 | CASRTVDYGYTF
many | TRBV12-3/TRBV12-4 | CASSLGGMSGYTF
few | TRBV24-1 | CATSESASGTDTQYF
NA | TRBV11-2 | CASSSLQGAIYNEQFF
NA | TRBV29-1 | CSVGTPVNTEAFF
few | TRBV9 | CASSRQGDEYGYTF
many | TRBV6-5 | CASSYAGSRGEAFF
many | TRBV6-6 | CASSYAGGAGNQPQHF
many | TRBV7-2 | CASSLLGGRSYEQYF
NA | TRBV12-3/TRBV12-4 | CASRPRGGTGELFF
NA | TRBV7-9 | CASSRGQGYRQTQYF
many | TRBV24-1 | CATSDSGTGKYNEQFF
many | TRBV7-9 | CASSGPLLVGAGMTDTQYF
many | TRBV20-1 | CSAKSGTEYNEQFF
few | TRBV7-8 | CASSPDRFSYEQYF
NA | TRBV6-1 | CASNIEAGGPYNEQFF
few | TRBV11-2 | CASSSGTSGTNEQFF
NA | TRBV20-1 | CSARTPGNSYEQYF
many | TRBV28 | CASSSLGNTEAFF
many | TRBV4-3 | CASSPLWGDYGYTF
NA | TRBV3-1 | CASSQAGGSGTGELFF
NA | TRBV7-2 | CASSRDRGTQYF
NA | TRBV7-9 | CATFGTSRRGSYNEQFF
many | TRBV4-3 | CASSLSRGHTQYF
many | TRBV18 | CAGSGPHEQFF
NA | TRBV3-1 | CASSQPGWASNYGYTF
NA | TRBV7-2 | CASSLATQPQHF
few | TRBV6-6 | CASRTGTSPHNEQFF
few | TRBV5-1 | CASSQGDGDTQYF
many | TRBV25-1 | CASRPGGANVLTF
few | TRBV28 | CASSLRQRNNQPQHF
many | TRBV6-6 | CASSLRTGGSRETQYF
NA | TRBV28 | CASSLFVAGGTEAFF
NA | TRBV6-2/TRBV6-3 | CASRGQGKRIEQYF
NA | TRBV18 | CASSPSLAVTSTDTQYF
few | TRBV5-5 | CASSPFGAGDHEQYF
NA | TRBV20-1 | CSARTSGSHEQYF
few | TRBV20-1 | CSAISEAFF
many | TRBV5-1 | CASSLEGTSAKFF
many | TRBV11-2 | CASSLGGQGQETQYF